These T cell receptor beta chains were read from a single sample in a study of regulatory T cells in long-lasting Graves disease. Using its own MiXCR run on the multiplex PCR reads, TCRdb lists one record per CDR3 protein. Among 650,000 to 850,000 distinct CDR3 sequences listed, approximately 29% were seen once. The sample in question was peripheral blood mononuclear cells (PBMCs), obtained when the disease was refractory, from a patient treated with antithyroid drugs. Receptors originate from a female donor with Graves disease. Each CDR3 is given with its conserved first and last residue. A D gene is named only where the DNA matches it firmly. Clone size is stated in some rows and not others, as once, few, many or a class when expanded.

TRBD1	TRBJ1-2	many	TRBV6-5	CASSYSVQGDHYGYTF	TGTGCCAGCAGTTACTCAGTCCAGGGGGATCACTATGGCTACACCTTC
-	TRBJ2-7	few	TRBV7-9	CASSTHEQYF	TGTGCCAGCAGCACGCACGAGCAGTACTTC
-	TRBJ2-7	-	TRBV7-2	CASSLSGGVTYEQYF	TGTGCCAGCAGCTTGTCCGGCGGGGTCACCTACGAGCAGTACTTC
TRBD2	TRBJ2-6	few	TRBV2	CASEGLAGGSGGANVLTF	TGTGCCAGCGAGGGACTAGCGGGAGGCTCGGGAGGGGCCAACGTCCTGACTTTC
-	TRBJ2-7	many	TRBV7-7	CASSLTGADEQYF	TGTGCCAGCAGCTTAACGGGAGCAGACGAGCAGTACTTC
-	TRBJ1-3	-	TRBV20-1	CSAREWTASGNTIYF	TGCAGTGCTAGAGAATGGACAGCCTCTGGAAACACCATATATTTT
-	TRBJ1-5	-	TRBV24-1	CATSDPRGGNQPQHF	TGTGCCACCAGTGATCCCCGAGGGGGCAATCAGCCCCAGCATTTT
TRBD1	TRBJ2-5	-	TRBV12-5	CASGLGQGEETQYF	TGTGCTAGTGGTTTGGGACAGGGAGAAGAGACCCAGTACTTC
-	TRBJ2-5	-	TRBV5-1	CASSLATALQETQYF	TGCGCCAGCAGCTTGGCGACAGCTCTACAAGAGACCCAGTACTTC
-	TRBJ2-7	-	TRBV29-1	CSVAQSPGYEQYF	TGCAGCGTTGCCCAGTCTCCGGGCTACGAGCAGTACTTC
-	TRBJ1-2	few	TRBV2	CASRSLRYGYTF	TGTGCCAGCAGGTCCCTGCGCTATGGCTACACCTTC
TRBD2	TRBJ2-7	-	TRBV7-9	CASSSATSGRSYEQYF	TGTGCCAGCAGCTCCGCGACTAGCGGGAGGTCCTACGAGCAGTACTTC
TRBD1	TRBJ2-7	-	TRBV20-1	CSARDLRTGVYEQYF	TGCAGTGCTAGAGACTTGCGGACAGGGGTCTACGAGCAGTACTTC
-	TRBJ1-1	-	TRBV28	CASTSRRMNTGAFF	TGTGCCAGCACCTCCAGACGGATGAACACTGGAGCTTTCTTT
-	TRBJ2-5	few	TRBV13	CASSSWVLKETQYF	TGTGCCAGCAGCTCTTGGGTCCTGAAGGAGACCCAGTACTTC
TRBD2	TRBJ2-7	-	TRBV12-3/TRBV12-4	CASSRAGLAGRSYEQYF	TGTGCCAGCAGTCGGGCTGGACTAGCGGGACGCTCCTACGAGCAGTACTTC
TRBD1	TRBJ1-2	-	TRBV11-2	CASSLGAGTDPSRGYTF	TGTGCCAGCAGCTTAGGCGCCGGGACAGATCCTTCTAGGGGCTACACCTTC
TRBD1	TRBJ2-2	-	TRBV19	CASRQRTGGFTGELFF	TGTGCCAGTAGGCAGAGGACAGGGGGTTTTACCGGGGAGCTGTTTTTT
TRBD1	TRBJ1-6	many	TRBV19	CASSPWTGRSMKSPLHF	TGTGCCAGTAGTCCATGGACAGGGAGATCCATGAAGTCACCCCTCCACTTT
-	TRBJ2-5	few	TRBV20-1	CSAGQGTPRKGTQYF	TGCAGTGCTGGCCAGGGGACCCCCCGTAAAGGGACCCAGTACTTC
TRBD2	TRBJ2-2	few	TRBV29-1	CSVVLTSGWTGELFF	TGCAGCGTTGTTTTAACTAGCGGATGGACCGGGGAGCTGTTTTTT
TRBD2	TRBJ2-2	few	TRBV12-5	CASGGSSGRGTGELFF	TGTGCTAGTGGTGGCTCTAGCGGGAGAGGGACCGGGGAGCTGTTTTTT
-	TRBJ1-4	many	TRBV6-1	CASSVRTGRKLFF	TGTGCCAGCAGTGTCCGGACTGGGCGGAAACTGTTTTTT
-	TRBJ2-2	-	TRBV19	CASSTTGLTGELFF	TGTGCCAGTAGTACCACAGGCCTCACCGGGGAGCTGTTTTTT
TRBD2	TRBJ2-6	-	TRBV7-2	CASTRTSGRSGANVLTF	TGTGCCAGCACCCGGACTAGCGGGAGGTCTGGGGCCAACGTCCTGACTTTC
-	TRBJ1-5	many	TRBV28	CASSLLGNQPQHF	TGTGCCAGCAGTTTATTGGGGAATCAGCCCCAGCATTTT
TRBD1	TRBJ1-1	-	TRBV11-2	CASRPQGSGTEAFF	TGTGCCAGCAGGCCACAGGGGTCGGGAACTGAAGCTTTCTTT
-	TRBJ1-1	many	TRBV30	CALTVVGEAFF	TGTGCCTTGACCGTAGTTGGTGAAGCTTTCTTT
-	TRBJ1-5	few	TRBV28	CASSLGGGPHNQPQHF	TGTGCCAGCAGTTTAGGGGGGGGCCCTCACAATCAGCCCCAGCATTTT
TRBD1	TRBJ1-1	many	TRBV12-3/TRBV12-4	CASSMGQMNTEAFF	TGTGCCAGCAGTATGGGACAGATGAACACTGAAGCTTTCTTT
-	TRBJ1-1	few	TRBV6-1	CASRGHRNTEAFF	TGTGCCAGCAGGGGGCATAGGAACACTGAAGCTTTCTTT
-	TRBJ1-1	-	TRBV7-9	CASSLLMTEDTEAFF	TGTGCCAGCAGCTTACTGATGACAGAGGACACTGAAGCTTTCTTT
-	TRBJ1-1	many	TRBV28	CASSLGLDTEAFF	TGTGCCAGCAGCCTGGGACTGGACACTGAAGCTTTCTTT
-	TRBJ1-3	few	TRBV2	CASSTTLRGRGNTIYF	TGTGCCAGCAGTACCACTCTACGGGGTAGGGGAAACACCATATATTTT
-	TRBJ1-5	many	TRBV28	CASSFSTGMYQPQHF	TGTGCCAGCAGTTTTTCAACAGGGATGTATCAGCCCCAGCATTTT
-	TRBJ2-5	-	TRBV11-2	CASSRGPPEDQETQYF	TGTGCCAGCTCACGGGGGCCCCCGGAGGATCAAGAGACCCAGTACTTC
-	TRBJ1-1	few	TRBV7-2	CASSLGGMGTEAFF	TGTGCCAGCAGCTTAGGAGGTATGGGCACTGAAGCTTTCTTT
TRBD1	TRBJ1-1	-	TRBV6-2/TRBV6-3	CASRPQGEATEAFF	TGTGCCAGCAGACCTCAGGGGGAGGCCACTGAAGCTTTCTTT
-	TRBJ2-4	many	TRBV12-3/TRBV12-4	CASRRTEGDIQYF	TGTGCCAGCCGCCGGACCGAAGGAGACATTCAGTACTTC
-	TRBJ2-7	many	TRBV12-3/TRBV12-4	CASSLAGGSSYEQYF	TGTGCCAGCAGTTTAGCTGGCGGAAGCTCCTACGAGCAGTACTTC
-	TRBJ1-6	-	TRBV7-3	CASSPRFQDNSPLHF	TGTGCCAGCAGCCCTAGGTTCCAGGATAATTCACCCCTCCACTTT
-	TRBJ2-2	few	TRBV7-3	CASSQQPLRTGELFF	TGTGCCAGCAGCCAACAACCTCTTCGTACCGGGGAGCTGTTTTTT
TRBD2	TRBJ2-7	-	TRBV20-1	CSARGGRFSYEQYF	TGCAGTGCTAGGGGCGGGAGGTTCTCCTACGAGCAGTACTTC
-	TRBJ1-3	few	TRBV20-1	CSATLRDTIYF	TGCAGTGCCACCCTTCGGGACACCATATATTTT
TRBD2	TRBJ2-5	-	TRBV20-1	CSAVAGVRETQYF	TGCAGTGCAGTAGCGGGAGTCAGAGAGACCCAGTACTTC
-	TRBJ2-2	-	TRBV29-1	CSVRDTGELFF	TGCAGCGTCAGGGACACCGGGGAGCTGTTTTTT
TRBD1	TRBJ2-7	-	TRBV13	CASSIRRDSYEQYF	TGTGCCAGCAGCATTCGCCGGGACAGCTACGAGCAGTACTTC
-	TRBJ2-7	many	TRBV28	CASSPSPGQPYEQYF	TGTGCCAGCAGTCCCTCCCCCGGACAGCCCTACGAGCAGTACTTC
TRBD2	TRBJ2-7	many	TRBV27	CASSFGGRGYEQYF	TGTGCCAGCAGTTTTGGCGGGAGGGGATACGAGCAGTACTTC
-	TRBJ1-1	-	TRBV19	CASSMNRAEAFF	TGTGCCAGTAGTATGAACAGGGCTGAAGCTTTCTTT
TRBD2	TRBJ2-5	few	TRBV19	CASSSHLAGGGETQYF	TGTGCCAGTAGTTCTCATCTAGCGGGAGGAGGCGAGACCCAGTACTTC
TRBD2	TRBJ2-2	few	TRBV7-3	CASSPSGLENTGELFF	TGTGCCAGCAGCCCCTCGGGACTAGAGAACACCGGGGAGCTGTTTTTT
-	TRBJ1-3	few	TRBV2	CASSEGARNTIYF	TGTGCCAGCAGTGAGGGGGCGCGGAACACCATATATTTT
-	TRBJ1-4	-	TRBV5-1	CASSLRPTTNEKLFF	TGCGCCAGCAGCCTGCGACCAACAACTAATGAAAAACTGTTTTTT
-	TRBJ1-1	few	TRBV6-2/TRBV6-3	CASSYNGQHTEAFF	TGTGCCAGCAGTTATAACGGACAGCACACTGAAGCTTTCTTT
-	TRBJ1-1	many	TRBV9	CASSVAANTEAFF	TGTGCCAGCAGTGTGGCAGCGAACACTGAAGCTTTCTTT
TRBD1	TRBJ1-5	few	TRBV10-3	CAISPGTGILSQHF	TGTGCCATCAGTCCCGGGACAGGGATCCTCTCCCAGCATTTT
TRBD2	TRBJ2-7	few	TRBV3-1	CASSQGLAGFYEQYF	TGTGCCAGCAGCCAAGGGCTAGCGGGGTTCTACGAGCAGTACTTC
-	TRBJ2-7	-	TRBV7-9	CASSLSQGLSSYEQYF	TGTGCCAGCAGCTTATCGCAGGGGCTCAGCTCCTACGAGCAGTACTTC